One and the same sample provided the 17 T cell receptor beta chains below, sequenced in a study of Graves' ophthalmopathy and Graves' hyperthyroidism listed by TCRdb under 2018. Sequencing instrument: Illumina HiSeq 2000. For repertoire sequencing, TCR beta CDR3 regions were amplified from RNA transcripts. The first round of RT-PCR was done with HTBI primers and the Qiagen OneStep RT-PCR kit, and was followed by a second round of multiplex PCR, then size selection and purification. TCRdb itself trimmed the public reads at Q25 with fastp, ran MiXCR and retained productive beta chains. A single entry per CDR3 protein holds the most common genes and DNA from its merged rows. Counted in this sample were about 480,000 distinct CDR3 sequences; about 15% of them appeared once. The ten largest clones add up to 9.8% of the sample. What was sequenced was blood. The receptors derive from a woman aged 25 to 45 with Graves' ophthalmopathy. Donor details come from another sample of the same person, matched by shared clones.

This clonotype was seen many times. V gene TRBV7-8 combines with J gene TRBJ2-6; 14 nucleotides align to TRBD2. V shed 10 bases and J 3 bases; nucleotides not matched to a gene: 11. Germline V gives CDR1 SGHVS, CDR2 FQNEAQ. The CDR3 is 18 amino acids. This chain's CDR3 is CATDMGLAGVRGANVLTF. CDR3 sequence (DNA): TGTGCCACTGATATGGGACTAGCGGGAGTACGTGGGGCCAACGTCCTGACTTTC.

This clonotype occurred many times. V is TRBV14 and J is TRBJ1-2; the D gene is possibly TRBD1 (5 bases). V was shortened by 2 bases and J by 4 bases, with 14 bases between the two germline ends. This CDR3 comprises 15 residues. Germline values: CDR1 SGHDN, CDR2 FVKESK. The CDR3 spells CASSQSVTGPYGYTF. CDR3 sequence (DNA): TGTGCCAGCAGCCAATCGGTAACGGGGCCCTATGGCTACACCTTC. The full variable domain, completed using reference TRBV14 and TRBJ1-2, is EAGVTQFPSHSVIEKGQTVTLRCDPISGHDNLYWYRRVMGKEIKFLLHFVKESKQDESGMPNNRFLAERTGGTYSTLKVQPAELEDSGVYFCASSQSVTGPYGYTFGSGTRLTVV.

The chain employs TRBV18 and TRBJ1-1, with D possibly matching TRBD1 (6 bases). The CDR3 is 15 amino acids. CDR1 KGHSH and CDR2 LQKENI come from the germline V gene. V shed 3 bases and J shed 1 base, with 12 bases lying between them. DNA for the CDR3: TGTGCCAGCTCACCGGGACACCTGGGGAACACTGAAGCTTTCTTT. Protein sequence: CASSPGHLGNTEAFF.

Ten or more counts support this clonotype. One junction end disagrees with the germline gene, perhaps due to a read error. The J gene is TRBJ1-1, the V gene TRBV6-1; 10 positions match TRBD1. The CDR3 covers 13 residues. The germline gives CDR1 MNHNS, CDR2 SASEGT. CDR3 sequence: CASTHGQGVTASF. The CDR3, as DNA: TGTGCCAGCACCCACGGACAGGGGGTAACAGCTTCCTTT.

This clonotype appeared many times. CDR3 in amino acids: CASRTRAKETQYF. The CDR3 nucleotides are TGCGCCAGCCGGACTAGGGCCAAAGAGACCCAGTACTTC. This sequence joins TRBV5-1 and TRBJ2-5; the match to TRBD2 covers 7 bases. V lost 7 bases to trimming and J lost 3 bases; unmatched junction nucleotides: 6. Germline V gene data show CDR1 as SGHRS and CDR2 as YFSETQ. This CDR3 is built from 13 residues. The variable domain in full, completed from reference TRBV5-1 and TRBJ2-5, reads KAGVTQTPRYLIKTRGQQVTLSCSPISGHRSVSWYQQTPGQGLQFLFEYFSETQRNKGNFPGRFSGRQFSNSRSEMNVSTLELGDSALYLCASRTRAKETQYFGPGTRLLVL.

V is TRBV27 and J is TRBJ2-7; D might be TRBD2 (5 bases). The CDR3 length is 14 residues. Germline V lookup: CDR1 MNHEY, CDR2 SMNVEV (reference sequence). Trimming pared 3 bases from V and 7 bases from J, leaving 16 bases between. The CDR3 spells CASSFRAPSGEQYF. CDR3 coding DNA: TGTGCCAGCAGTTTTCGGGCCCCCTCGGGAGAGCAGTACTTC.

Ten or more counts support this clonotype. This chain links TRBV28 with TRBJ2-7, with 7 nucleotides matching TRBD1. The germline V gene has CDR1 MDHEN and CDR2 SYDVKM. V lost 6 bases to trimming and J lost 5 bases; unmatched junction nucleotides: 13. This CDR3 has 15 amino acids. CDR3 loop: CASSLRQGWRDEQYF. CDR3 in DNA: TGTGCCAGCAGCCTCAGACAGGGTTGGCGCGACGAGCAGTACTTC.

This chain uses TRBV29-1 with TRBJ2-7; D possibly corresponds to TRBD1 (7 bases). The CDR3 has 15 amino acids. Per germline, CDR1 SQVTM and CDR2 ANQGSEA. Trimming cost V 3 bases and J 0 bases, with 15 bases left between them. CDR3 sequence: CSVEEGGQNSYEQYF. The CDR3 coding sequence is TGCAGCGTTGAGGAGGGGGGACAGAACTCCTACGAGCAGTACTTC.

Note on this clonotype: Since a much larger clone is just one base distant, this may be a read error. The rearrangement links TRBV27 to TRBJ2-7, with unresolved D. This CDR3 comprises 11 residues. In germline, CDR1 is MNHEY, CDR2 SMNVEV (reference sequence). The CDR3 loop reads CASTKNYELYF. CDR3 bases: TGTGCCAGCACCAAGAACTACGAGCTGTACTTC.

This clonotype was detected only a few times. The V gene is TRBV28, the J gene TRBJ1-6; tentatively, D is TRBD1 (5 bases). The CDR3 sequence is 13 residues long. The V gene's germline CDR1 is MDHEN and CDR2 SYDVKM. V was pared by 8 bases and J by 7 bases, with 12 bases between. The CDR3 loop is CASLTGGNSPLHF. The CDR3 nucleotides are TGTGCCAGCTTAACAGGAGGGAATTCACCCCTCCACTTT.

This clonotype appeared many times. The J gene is TRBJ1-1, the V gene TRBV29-1, with no clear D. CDR1 is SQVTM, CDR2 ANQGSEA, per germline. The CDR3 sequence is 13 residues long. V was trimmed by 4 bases and J by 1 base, leaving 10 bases between them. The CDR3 sequence is CSVVGQANTEAFF. In DNA form, the CDR3 reads TGCAGCGTTGTAGGGCAGGCGAACACTGAAGCTTTCTTT.

The rearrangement uses TRBV12-3 or TRBV12-4 and TRBJ1-6; no clear D. Between the trimmed V and J ends, which lost 1 base and 8 bases, there was a span of 9 bases. This CDR3 region has 14 residues. The CDR3, as DNA: TGTGCCAGCAGTTTAGGACCGGTCGATTCACCCCTCCACTTT. Protein: CASSLGPVDSPLHF.

This clonotype came up many times. The genes are TRBV28 and TRBJ2-7; D may be TRBD2 (5 bases). V was clipped by 1 base and J by 2 bases, with 12 bases between them. This CDR3 has 15 amino acids. Germline assignment: CDR1 MDHEN and CDR2 SYDVKM. CDR3 protein: CASSLYGNVAYEQYF. In DNA form, the CDR3 reads TGTGCCAGCAGTTTATACGGGAACGTAGCCTACGAGCAGTACTTC.

The table lists this clonotype with many counts. The gene calls are TRBV24-1 and TRBJ2-5; a possible D gene is TRBD1 (6 bases). There are 14 residues in the CDR3. Germline V CDR1 and CDR2: KGHDR, SFDVKD. The ends were cut back, 5 bases at V and 3 bases at J, with 12 bases in the middle. This CDR3 reads CATSGYRTEETQYF. DNA of the CDR3: TGTGCCACCAGTGGTTATCGGACAGAAGAGACCCAGTACTTC.

This clonotype was recorded at least ten times. This rearrangement joins TRBV12-3 or TRBV12-4 to TRBJ2-5; a weak D match, TRBD1 (6 bases). This CDR3 contains 16 residues. The germline V and J ends were trimmed by 4 bases and 1 base, with 16 bases remaining between them. CDR3 in DNA: TGTGCCAGCAGTTCCACCTTGAGGGGGACCCAAGAGACCCAGTACTTC. Encoded protein: CASSSTLRGTQETQYF.

The table lists this clonotype with many counts. This chain uses TRBV12-3 or TRBV12-4 with TRBJ2-7, with D maybe TRBD2 (6 bases). The V and J ends lost 6 bases and 2 bases respectively, with 11 bases between them. The CDR3 spans 13 residues. CDR3 sequence (DNA): TGTGCCAGCAGAGGGGACTCCGCCTACGAGCAGTACTTC. Amino acids: CASRGDSAYEQYF.

This clonotype was seen ten or more times. The V and J genes are TRBV6-1 and TRBJ2-7, with 11 bases fitting TRBD2. This CDR3 spans 14 amino acids. The ends lost 6 bases at V and 4 bases at J; junction bases unmatched: 5. Germline values: CDR1 MNHNS, CDR2 SASEGT. The CDR3 spells CASSVAGGRYEQYF. The CDR3 DNA reads TGTGCCAGCAGCGTAGCGGGGGGGCGTTACGAGCAGTACTTC.